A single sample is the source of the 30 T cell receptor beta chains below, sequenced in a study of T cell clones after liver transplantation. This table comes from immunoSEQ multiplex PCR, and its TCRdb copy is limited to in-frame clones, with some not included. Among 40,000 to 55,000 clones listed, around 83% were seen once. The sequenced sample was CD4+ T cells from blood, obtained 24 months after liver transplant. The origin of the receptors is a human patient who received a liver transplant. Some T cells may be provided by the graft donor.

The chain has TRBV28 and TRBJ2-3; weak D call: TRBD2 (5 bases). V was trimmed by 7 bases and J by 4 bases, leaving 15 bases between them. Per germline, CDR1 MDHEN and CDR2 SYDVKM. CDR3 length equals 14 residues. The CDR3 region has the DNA TGTGCCAGCACGTCCCCCGGAGGCCCAGATACGCAGTATTTT. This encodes CASTSPGGPDTQYF.

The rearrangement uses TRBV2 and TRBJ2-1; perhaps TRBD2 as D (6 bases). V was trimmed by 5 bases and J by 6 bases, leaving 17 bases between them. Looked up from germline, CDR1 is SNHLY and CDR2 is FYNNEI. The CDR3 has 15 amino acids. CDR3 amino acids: CASSHTNGGSNEQFF. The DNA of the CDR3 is TGTGCCAGCAGTCATACGAACGGGGGTAGCAATGAGCAGTTCTTC.

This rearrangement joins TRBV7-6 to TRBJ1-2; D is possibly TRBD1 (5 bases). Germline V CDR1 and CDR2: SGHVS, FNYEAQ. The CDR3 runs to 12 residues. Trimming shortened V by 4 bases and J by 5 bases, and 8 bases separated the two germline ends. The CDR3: CASSSDSYGYTF. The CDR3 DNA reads TGTGCCAGCAGCTCCGACAGTTATGGCTACACCTTC.

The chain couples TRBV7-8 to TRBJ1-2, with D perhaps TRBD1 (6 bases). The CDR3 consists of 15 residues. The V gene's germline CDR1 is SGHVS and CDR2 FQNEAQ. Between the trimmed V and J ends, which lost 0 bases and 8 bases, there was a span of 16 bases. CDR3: CASSLAVGGAQGYTF. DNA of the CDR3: TGTGCCAGCAGCTTAGCTGTAGGGGGGGCGCAAGGCTACACCTTC. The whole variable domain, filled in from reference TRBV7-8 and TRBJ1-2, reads GAGVSQSPRYKVAKRGQDVALRCDPISGHVSLFWYQQALGQGPEFLTYFQNEAQLDKSGLPSDRFFAERPEGSVSTLKIQRTQQEDSAVYLCASSLAVGGAQGYTFGSGTRLTVV.

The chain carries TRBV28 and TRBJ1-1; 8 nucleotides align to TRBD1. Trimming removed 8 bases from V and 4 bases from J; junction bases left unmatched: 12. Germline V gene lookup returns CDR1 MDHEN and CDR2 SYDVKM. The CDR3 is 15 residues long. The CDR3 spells CASVEVGTGSTEAFF. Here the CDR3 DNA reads TGTGCCAGCGTAGAGGTCGGGACAGGTTCCACTGAAGCTTTCTTT.

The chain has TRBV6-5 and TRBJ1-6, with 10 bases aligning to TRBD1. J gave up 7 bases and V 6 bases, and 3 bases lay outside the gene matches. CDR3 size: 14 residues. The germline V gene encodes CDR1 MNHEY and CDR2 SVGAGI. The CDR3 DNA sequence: TGTGCCAGCAGAAGACAGGGGGCAAATTCACCCCTCCACTTT. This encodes CASRRQGANSPLHF.

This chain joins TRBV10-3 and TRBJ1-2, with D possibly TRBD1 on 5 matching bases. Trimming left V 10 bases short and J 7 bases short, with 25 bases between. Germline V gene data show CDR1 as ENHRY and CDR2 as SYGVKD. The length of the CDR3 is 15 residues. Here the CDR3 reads CATQAESQGSGGYTF. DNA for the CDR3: TGTGCCACGCAAGCCGAAAGTCAGGGTAGCGGTGGCTACACCTTC.

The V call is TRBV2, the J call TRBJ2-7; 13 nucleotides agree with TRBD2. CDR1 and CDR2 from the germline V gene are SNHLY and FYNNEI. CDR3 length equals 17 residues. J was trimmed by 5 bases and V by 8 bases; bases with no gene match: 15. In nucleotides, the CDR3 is TGTGCCAGCCTTCATGGACTAGCGGGAGTCCGTAGCCACGAGCAGTACTTC. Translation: CASLHGLAGVRSHEQYF.

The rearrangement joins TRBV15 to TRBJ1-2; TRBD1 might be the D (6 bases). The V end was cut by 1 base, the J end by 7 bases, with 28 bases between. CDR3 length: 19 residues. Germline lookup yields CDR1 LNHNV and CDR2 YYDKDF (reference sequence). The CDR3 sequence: CATSRAISTQGLSFGGYTF. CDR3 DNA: TGTGCCACCAGCAGAGCGATCTCTACACAGGGATTGTCCTTCGGTGGCTACACCTTC.

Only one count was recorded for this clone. The CDR3 loop reads CASSAGTGGDYGYTF. The CDR3, as DNA: TGTGCCAGCAGTGCCGGGACAGGGGGCGACTATGGCTACACCTTC. The V call is TRBV6-5, the J call TRBJ1-2; 12 positions agree with TRBD1. The CDR3 is 15 amino acids. Trimming took 5 bases from V and 3 from J; bases not matched to a gene: 4. Germline CDR1 and CDR2: MNHEY and SVGAGI.

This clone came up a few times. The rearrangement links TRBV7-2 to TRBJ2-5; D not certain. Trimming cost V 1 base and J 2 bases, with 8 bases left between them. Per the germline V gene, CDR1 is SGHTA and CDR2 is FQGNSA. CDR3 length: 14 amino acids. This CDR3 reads CASSLVASQETQYF. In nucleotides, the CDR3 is TGTGCCAGCAGCTTAGTCGCTAGTCAAGAGACCCAGTACTTC.

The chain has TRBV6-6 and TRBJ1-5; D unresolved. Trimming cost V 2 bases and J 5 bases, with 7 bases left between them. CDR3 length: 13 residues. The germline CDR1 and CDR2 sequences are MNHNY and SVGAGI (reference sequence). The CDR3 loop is CASSYLADQPQHF. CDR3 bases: TGTGCCAGCAGTTACCTTGCGGATCAGCCCCAGCATTTT.

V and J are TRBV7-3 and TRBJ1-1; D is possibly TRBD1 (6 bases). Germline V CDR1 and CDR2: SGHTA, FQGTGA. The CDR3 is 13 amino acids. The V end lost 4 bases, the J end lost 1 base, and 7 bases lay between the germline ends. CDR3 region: CASSSQGNTEAFF. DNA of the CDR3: TGTGCCAGCAGCTCACAGGGGAACACTGAAGCTTTCTTT.

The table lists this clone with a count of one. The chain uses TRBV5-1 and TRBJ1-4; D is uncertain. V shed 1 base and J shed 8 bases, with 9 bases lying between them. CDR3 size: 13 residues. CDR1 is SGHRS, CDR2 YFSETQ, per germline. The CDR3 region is CASSLRQMEKLFF. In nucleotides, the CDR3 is TGCGCCAGCAGCTTGCGCCAGATGGAAAAACTGTTTTTT.

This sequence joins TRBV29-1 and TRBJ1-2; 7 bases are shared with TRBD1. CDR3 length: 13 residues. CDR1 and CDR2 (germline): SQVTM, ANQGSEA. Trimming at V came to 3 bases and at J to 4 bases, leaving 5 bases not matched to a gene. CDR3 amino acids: CSVDAGGGYGYTF. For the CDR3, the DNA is TGCAGCGTTGATGCAGGGGGAGGCTATGGCTACACCTTC.

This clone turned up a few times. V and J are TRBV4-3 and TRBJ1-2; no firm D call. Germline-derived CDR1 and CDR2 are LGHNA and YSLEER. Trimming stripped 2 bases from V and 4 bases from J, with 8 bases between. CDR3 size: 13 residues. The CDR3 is CASSQSGIYGYTF. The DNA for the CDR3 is TGCGCCAGCAGCCAATCCGGGATCTATGGCTACACCTTC.

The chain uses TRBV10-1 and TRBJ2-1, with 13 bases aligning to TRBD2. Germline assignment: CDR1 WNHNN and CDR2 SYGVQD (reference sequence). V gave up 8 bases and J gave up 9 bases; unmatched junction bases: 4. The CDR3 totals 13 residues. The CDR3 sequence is CASGLAGASEQFF. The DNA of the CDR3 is TGCGCCAGCGGACTAGCGGGAGCGAGTGAGCAGTTCTTC.

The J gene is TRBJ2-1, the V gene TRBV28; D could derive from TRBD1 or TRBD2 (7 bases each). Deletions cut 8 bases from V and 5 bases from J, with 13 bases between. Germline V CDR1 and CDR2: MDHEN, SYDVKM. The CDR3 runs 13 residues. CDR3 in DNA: TGTGCCAGCCAGGCAGGGGGGGACAATGAGCAGTTCTTC. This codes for CASQAGGDNEQFF.

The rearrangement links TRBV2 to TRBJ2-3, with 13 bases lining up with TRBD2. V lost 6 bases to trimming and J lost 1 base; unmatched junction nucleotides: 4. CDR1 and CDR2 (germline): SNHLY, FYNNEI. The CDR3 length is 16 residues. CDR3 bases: TGTGCCAGCAGCGGGACTAGCGGGACCCGCACAGATACGCAGTATTTT. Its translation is CASSGTSGTRTDTQYF.

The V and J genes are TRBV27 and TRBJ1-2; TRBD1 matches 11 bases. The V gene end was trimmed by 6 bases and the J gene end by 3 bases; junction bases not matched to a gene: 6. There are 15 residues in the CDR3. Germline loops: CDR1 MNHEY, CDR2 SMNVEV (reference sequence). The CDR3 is CASRRPGQGDYGYTF. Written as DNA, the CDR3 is TGTGCCAGCAGACGACCGGGACAGGGGGACTATGGCTACACCTTC.

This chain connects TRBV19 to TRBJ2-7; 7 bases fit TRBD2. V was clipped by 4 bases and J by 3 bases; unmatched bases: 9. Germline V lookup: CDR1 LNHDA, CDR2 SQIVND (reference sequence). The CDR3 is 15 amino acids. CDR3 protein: CASSRRLAVDYEQYF. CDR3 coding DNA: TGTGCCAGTAGTAGGAGACTAGCCGTCGACTACGAGCAGTACTTC.

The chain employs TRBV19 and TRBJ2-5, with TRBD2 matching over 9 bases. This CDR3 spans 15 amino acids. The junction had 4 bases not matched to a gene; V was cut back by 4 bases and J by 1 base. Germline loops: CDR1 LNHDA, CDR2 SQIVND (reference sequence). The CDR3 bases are TGTGCCAGTAGTAAAGGCGGGGGGGCCCAAGAGACCCAGTACTTC. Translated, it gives CASSKGGGAQETQYF. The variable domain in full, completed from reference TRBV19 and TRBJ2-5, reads DGGITQSPKYLFRKEGQNVTLSCEQNLNHDAMYWYRQDPGQGLRLIYYSQIVNDFQKGDIAEGYSVSREKKESFPLTVTSAQKNPTAFYLCASSKGGGAQETQYFGPGTRLLVL.

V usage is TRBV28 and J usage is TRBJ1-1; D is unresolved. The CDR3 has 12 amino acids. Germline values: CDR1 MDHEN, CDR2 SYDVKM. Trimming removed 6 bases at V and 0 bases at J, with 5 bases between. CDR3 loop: CASRRMNTEAFF. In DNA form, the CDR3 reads TGTGCCAGCAGGCGCATGAACACTGAAGCTTTCTTT.

This chain's CDR3 is CSARVPGTARGEAFF. The CDR3 nucleotides read TGCAGCGCGAGGGTCCCCGGGACAGCCCGCGGGGAAGCTTTCTTT. The rearrangement links TRBV29-1 to TRBJ1-1; 7 positions agree with TRBD1. This CDR3 has 15 residues. V was clipped by 7 bases and J by 8 bases; unmatched bases: 19. The germline gives CDR1 SQVTM, CDR2 ANQGSEA.

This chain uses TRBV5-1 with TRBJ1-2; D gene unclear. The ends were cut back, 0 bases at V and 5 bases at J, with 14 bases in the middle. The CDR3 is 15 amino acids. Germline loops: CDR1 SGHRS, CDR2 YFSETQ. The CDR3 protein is CASSLDAGSSYGYTF. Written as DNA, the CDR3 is TGCGCCAGCAGCTTGGATGCGGGTAGTTCATATGGCTACACCTTC.

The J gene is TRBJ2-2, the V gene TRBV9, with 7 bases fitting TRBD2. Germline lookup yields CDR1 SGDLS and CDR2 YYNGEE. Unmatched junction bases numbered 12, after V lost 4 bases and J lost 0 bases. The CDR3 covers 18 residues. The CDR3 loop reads CASSPLWSGVSNTGELFF. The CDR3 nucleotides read TGTGCCAGCAGCCCACTATGGAGCGGGGTATCGAACACCGGGGAGCTGTTTTTT.

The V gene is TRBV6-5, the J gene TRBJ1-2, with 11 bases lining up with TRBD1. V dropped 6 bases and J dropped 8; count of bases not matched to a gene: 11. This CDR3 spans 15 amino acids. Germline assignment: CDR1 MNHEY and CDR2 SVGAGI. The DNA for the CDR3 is TGTGCCAGCAGCAAGAGAGGACAGGGGGCAGGGGGCTACACCTTC. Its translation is CASSKRGQGAGGYTF.

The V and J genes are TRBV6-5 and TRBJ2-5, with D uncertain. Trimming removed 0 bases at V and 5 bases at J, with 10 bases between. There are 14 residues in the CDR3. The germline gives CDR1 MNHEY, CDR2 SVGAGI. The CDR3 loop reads CASSYSGFGETQYF. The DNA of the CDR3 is TGTGCCAGCAGTTACTCAGGGTTCGGGGAGACCCAGTACTTC.

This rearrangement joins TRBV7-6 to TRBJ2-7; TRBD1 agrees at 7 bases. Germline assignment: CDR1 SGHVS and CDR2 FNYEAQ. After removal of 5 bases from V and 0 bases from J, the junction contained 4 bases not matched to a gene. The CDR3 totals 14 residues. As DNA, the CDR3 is TGTGCCAGCAGCGCGTACAGGGGCTCCTACGAGCAGTACTTC. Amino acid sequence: CASSAYRGSYEQYF.

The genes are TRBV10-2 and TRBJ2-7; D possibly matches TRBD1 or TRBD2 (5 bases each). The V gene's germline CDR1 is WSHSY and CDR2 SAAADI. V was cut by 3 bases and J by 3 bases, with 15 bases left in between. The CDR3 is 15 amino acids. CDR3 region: CASSDSAGIVYEQYF. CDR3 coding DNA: TGCGCCAGCAGTGATAGCGCAGGGATCGTCTACGAGCAGTACTTC.